This T cell receptor (beta chain) originates from a study of blood T cells in healthy people across ages. A J-beta primer mix and a sample-barcoded 5' primer were used in a second PCR of about 7 to 12 cycles. Using its own MiXCR run on the 5' RACE reads, TCRdb lists one record per CDR3 protein. The sample shows 1.2 million to 1.5 million distinct CDR3 sequences, 59% of them seen only once. V shed 3 bases and J shed 3 bases, with 23 bases lying between them. CDR1 and CDR2 (germline): DFQATT, SNEGSKA (reference sequence). The CDR3 is made up of 17 amino acids. This chain links TRBV20-1 with TRBJ1-2; D gene uncertain. This TCR derives from a man between 18 and 35 years old in good health. The specimen sequenced was blood. The CDR3, as DNA: TGCAGTGCTAGGGGCGAGCTTAAATTTTTCGTCGACTATGGCTACACCTTC. This sequence encodes CSARGELKFFVDYGYTF.